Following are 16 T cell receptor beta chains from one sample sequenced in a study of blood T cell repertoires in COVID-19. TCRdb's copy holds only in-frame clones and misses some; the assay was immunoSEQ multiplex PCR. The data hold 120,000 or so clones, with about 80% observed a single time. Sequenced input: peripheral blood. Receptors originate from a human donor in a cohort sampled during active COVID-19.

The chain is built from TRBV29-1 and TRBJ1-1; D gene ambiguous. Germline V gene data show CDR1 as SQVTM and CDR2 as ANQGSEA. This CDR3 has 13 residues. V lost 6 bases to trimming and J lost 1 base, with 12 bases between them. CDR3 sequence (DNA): TGCAGCGTCCGAGCCTCTGGGAACACTGAAGCTTTCTTT. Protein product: CSVRASGNTEAFF.

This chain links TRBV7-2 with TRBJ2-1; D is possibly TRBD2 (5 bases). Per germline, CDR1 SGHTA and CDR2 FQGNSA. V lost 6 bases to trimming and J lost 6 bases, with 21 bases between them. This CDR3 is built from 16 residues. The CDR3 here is CASSPVGSLLSNEQFF. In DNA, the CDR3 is TGTGCCAGCAGTCCAGTAGGGAGTCTCCTTTCCAATGAGCAGTTCTTC.

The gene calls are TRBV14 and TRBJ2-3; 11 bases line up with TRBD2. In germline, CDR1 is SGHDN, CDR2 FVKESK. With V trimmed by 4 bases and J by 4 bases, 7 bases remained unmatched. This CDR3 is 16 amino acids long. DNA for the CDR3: TGTGCCAGCAGCCTAACTAAGACTAGCGGGGCAGATACGCAGTATTTT. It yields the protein CASSLTKTSGADTQYF.

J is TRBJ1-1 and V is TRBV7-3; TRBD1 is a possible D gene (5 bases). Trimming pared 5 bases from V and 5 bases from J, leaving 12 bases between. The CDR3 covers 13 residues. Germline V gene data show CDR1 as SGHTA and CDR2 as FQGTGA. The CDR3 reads CASSLREGTEAFF. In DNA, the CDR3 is TGTGCCAGCAGCCTCCGGGAGGGGACTGAAGCTTTCTTT.

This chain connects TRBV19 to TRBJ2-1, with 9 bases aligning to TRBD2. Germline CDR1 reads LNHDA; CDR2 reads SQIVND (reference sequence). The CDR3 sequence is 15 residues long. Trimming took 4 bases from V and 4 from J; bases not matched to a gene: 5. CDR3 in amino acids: CASSSSGRIYNEQFF. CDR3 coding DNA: TGTGCCAGTAGTAGTAGCGGGAGAATATACAATGAGCAGTTCTTC.

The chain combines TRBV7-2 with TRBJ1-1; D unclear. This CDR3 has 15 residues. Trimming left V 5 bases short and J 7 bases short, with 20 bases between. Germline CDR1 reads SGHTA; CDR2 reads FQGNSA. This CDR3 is CASSTLGGLSGEAFF. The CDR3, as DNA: TGTGCCAGCAGCACCTTGGGAGGGCTTTCTGGTGAAGCTTTCTTT.

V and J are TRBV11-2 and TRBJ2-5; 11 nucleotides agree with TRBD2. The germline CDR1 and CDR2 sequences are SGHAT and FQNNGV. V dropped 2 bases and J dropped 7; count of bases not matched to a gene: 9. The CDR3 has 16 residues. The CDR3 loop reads CASSLTLLAGVVTQYF. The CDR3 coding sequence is TGTGCCAGCAGCTTAACCTTACTAGCGGGGGTGGTGACCCAGTACTTC.

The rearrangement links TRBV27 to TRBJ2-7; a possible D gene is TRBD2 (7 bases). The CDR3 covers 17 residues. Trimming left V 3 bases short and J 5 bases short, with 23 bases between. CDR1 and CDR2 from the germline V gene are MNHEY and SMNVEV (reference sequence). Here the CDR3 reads CASSFWGRGDKGNEQYF. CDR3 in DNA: TGTGCCAGCAGTTTTTGGGGTCGGGGGGACAAAGGGAACGAGCAGTACTTC.

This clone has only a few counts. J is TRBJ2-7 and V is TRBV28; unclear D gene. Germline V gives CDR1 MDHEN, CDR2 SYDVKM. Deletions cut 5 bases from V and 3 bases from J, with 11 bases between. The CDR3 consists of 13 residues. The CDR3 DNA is TGTGCCAGCAGTCCCCCCCCTAACTACGAGCAGTACTTC. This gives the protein CASSPPPNYEQYF.

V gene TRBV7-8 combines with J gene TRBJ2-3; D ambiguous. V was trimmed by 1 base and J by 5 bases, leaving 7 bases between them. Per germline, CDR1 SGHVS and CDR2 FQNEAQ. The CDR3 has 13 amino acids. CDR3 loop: CASSLGSGDTQYF. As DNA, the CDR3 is TGTGCCAGCAGCTTAGGATCGGGAGATACGCAGTATTTT.

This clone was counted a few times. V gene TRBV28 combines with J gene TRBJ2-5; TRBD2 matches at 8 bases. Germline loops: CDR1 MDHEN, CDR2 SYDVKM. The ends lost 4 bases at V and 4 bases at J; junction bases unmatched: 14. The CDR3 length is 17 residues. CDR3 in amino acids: CASSSYYRAGGRETQYF. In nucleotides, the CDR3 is TGTGCCAGCAGTTCTTACTACAGGGCGGGAGGACGAGAGACCCAGTACTTC.

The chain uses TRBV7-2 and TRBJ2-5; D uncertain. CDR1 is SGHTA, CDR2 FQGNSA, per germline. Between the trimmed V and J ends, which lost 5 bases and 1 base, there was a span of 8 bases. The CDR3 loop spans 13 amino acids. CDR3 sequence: CASSLGAQETQYF. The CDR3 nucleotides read TGTGCCAGCAGCCTAGGAGCCCAAGAGACCCAGTACTTC.

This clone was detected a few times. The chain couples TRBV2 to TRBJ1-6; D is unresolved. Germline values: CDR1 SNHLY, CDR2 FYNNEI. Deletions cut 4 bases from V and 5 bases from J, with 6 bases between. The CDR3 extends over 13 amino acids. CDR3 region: CASSVLDNSPLHF. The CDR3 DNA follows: TGTGCCAGCAGTGTTTTAGATAATTCACCCCTCCACTTT.

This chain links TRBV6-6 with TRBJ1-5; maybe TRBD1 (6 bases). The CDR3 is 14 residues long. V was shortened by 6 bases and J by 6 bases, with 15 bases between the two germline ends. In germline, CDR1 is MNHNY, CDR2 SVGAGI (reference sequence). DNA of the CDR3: TGTGCCAGCAGCCCCCAGGGAGGGGGTCAGCCCCAGCATTTT. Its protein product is CASSPQGGGQPQHF.

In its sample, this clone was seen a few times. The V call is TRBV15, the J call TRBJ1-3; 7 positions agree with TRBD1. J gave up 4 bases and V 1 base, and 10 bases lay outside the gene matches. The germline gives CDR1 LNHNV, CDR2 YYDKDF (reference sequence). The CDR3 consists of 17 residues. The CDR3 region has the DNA TGTGCCACCAGCAGAGGCTACGACAGGGCTTCGGGAAACACCATATATTTT. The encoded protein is CATSRGYDRASGNTIYF.

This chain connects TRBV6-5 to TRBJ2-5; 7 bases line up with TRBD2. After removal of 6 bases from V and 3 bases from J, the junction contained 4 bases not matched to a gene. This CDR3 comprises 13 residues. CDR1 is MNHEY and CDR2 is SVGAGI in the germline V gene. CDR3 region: CASRWGGEETQYF. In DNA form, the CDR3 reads TGTGCCAGCAGGTGGGGGGGAGAAGAGACCCAGTACTTC.